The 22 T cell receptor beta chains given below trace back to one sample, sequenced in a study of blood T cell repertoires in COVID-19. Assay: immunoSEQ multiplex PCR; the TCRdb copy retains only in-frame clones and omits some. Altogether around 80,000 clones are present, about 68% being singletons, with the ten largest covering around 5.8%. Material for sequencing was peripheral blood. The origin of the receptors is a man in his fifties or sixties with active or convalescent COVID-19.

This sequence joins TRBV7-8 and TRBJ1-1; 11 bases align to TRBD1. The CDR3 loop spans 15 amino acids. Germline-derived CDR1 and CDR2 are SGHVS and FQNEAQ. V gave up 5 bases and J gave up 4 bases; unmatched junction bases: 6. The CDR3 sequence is CASSPGTGGGTEAFF. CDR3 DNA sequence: TGTGCCAGCAGCCCGGGGACAGGGGGAGGCACTGAAGCTTTCTTT. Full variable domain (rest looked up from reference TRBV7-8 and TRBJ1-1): GAGVSQSPRYKVAKRGQDVALRCDPISGHVSLFWYQQALGQGPEFLTYFQNEAQLDKSGLPSDRFFAERPEGSVSTLKIQRTQQEDSAVYLCASSPGTGGGTEAFFGQGTRLTVV.

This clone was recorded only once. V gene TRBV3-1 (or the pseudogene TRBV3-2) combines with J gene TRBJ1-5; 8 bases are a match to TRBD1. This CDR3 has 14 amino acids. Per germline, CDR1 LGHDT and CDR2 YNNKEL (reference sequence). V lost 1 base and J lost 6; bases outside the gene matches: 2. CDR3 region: CASSQGTGFQPQHF. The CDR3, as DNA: TGTGCCAGCAGCCAAGGGACAGGGTTTCAGCCCCAGCATTTT.

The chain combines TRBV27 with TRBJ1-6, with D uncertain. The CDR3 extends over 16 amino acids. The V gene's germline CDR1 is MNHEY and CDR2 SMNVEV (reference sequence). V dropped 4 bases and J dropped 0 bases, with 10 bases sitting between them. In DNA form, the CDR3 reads TGTGCCAGCAGTTCCACGCTAAGCTCCTATAATTCACCCCTCCACTTT. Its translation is CASSSTLSSYNSPLHF.

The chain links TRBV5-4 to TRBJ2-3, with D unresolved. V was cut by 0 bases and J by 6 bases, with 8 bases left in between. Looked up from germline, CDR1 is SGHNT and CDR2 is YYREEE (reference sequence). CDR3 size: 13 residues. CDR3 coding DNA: TGTGCCAGCAGCTTGGGTCGGTCGGATACGCAGTATTTT. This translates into CASSLGRSDTQYF.

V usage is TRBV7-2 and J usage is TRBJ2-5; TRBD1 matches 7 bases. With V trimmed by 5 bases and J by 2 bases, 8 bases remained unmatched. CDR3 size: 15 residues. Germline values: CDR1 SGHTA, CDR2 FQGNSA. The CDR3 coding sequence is TGTGCCAGCAGCCCTCGACAGGGAAAACAAGAGACCCAGTACTTC. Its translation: CASSPRQGKQETQYF.

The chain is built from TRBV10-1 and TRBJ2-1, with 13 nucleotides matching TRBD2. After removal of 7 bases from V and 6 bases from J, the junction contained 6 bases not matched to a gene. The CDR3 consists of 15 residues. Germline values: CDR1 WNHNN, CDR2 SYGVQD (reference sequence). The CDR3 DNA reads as TGCGCCAGCACCCCGGGACTAGCGGGGCGCAATGAGCAGTTCTTC. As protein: CASTPGLAGRNEQFF.

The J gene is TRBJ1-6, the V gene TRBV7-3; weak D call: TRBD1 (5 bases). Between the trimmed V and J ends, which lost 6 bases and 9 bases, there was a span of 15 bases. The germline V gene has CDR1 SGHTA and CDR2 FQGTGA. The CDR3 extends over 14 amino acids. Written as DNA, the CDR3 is TGTGCCAGCAGTCGGGTGGGGGGAGGTTCACCCCTCCACTTT. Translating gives CASSRVGGGSPLHF.

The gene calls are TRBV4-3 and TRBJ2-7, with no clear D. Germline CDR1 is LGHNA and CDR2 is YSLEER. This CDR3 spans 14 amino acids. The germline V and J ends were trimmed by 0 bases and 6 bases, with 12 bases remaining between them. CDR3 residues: CASSQDLDPGEQYF. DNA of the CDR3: TGCGCCAGCAGCCAAGATCTTGATCCAGGCGAGCAGTACTTC.

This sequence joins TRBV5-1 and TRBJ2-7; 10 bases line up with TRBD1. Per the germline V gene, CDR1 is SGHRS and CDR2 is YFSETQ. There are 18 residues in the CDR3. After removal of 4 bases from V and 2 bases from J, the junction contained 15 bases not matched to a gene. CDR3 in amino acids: CASSDGDRTGGIAYEQYF. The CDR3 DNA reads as TGCGCCAGCAGCGACGGCGACCGGACAGGGGGTATCGCCTACGAGCAGTACTTC.

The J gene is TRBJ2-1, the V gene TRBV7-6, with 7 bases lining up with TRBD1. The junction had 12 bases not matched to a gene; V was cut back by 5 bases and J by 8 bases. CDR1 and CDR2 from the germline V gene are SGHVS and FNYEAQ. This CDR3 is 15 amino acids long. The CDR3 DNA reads TGTGCCAGCAGCCCAAGACAGGGATTGGTGGATGAGCAGTTCTTC. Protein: CASSPRQGLVDEQFF.

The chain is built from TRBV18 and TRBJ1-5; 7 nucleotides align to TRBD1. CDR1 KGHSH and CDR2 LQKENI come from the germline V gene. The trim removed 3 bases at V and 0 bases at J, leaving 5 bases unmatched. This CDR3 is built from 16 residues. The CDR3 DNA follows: TGTGCCAGCTCACCGGACGACAGGGCTAGCAATCAGCCCCAGCATTTT. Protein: CASSPDDRASNQPQHF.

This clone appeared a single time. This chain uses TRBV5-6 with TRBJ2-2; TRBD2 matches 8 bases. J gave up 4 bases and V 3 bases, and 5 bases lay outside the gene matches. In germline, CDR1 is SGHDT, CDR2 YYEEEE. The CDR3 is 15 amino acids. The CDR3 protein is CASSSSGPGTGELFF. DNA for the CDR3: TGTGCCAGCAGCTCTAGCGGGCCCGGCACCGGGGAGCTGTTTTTT.

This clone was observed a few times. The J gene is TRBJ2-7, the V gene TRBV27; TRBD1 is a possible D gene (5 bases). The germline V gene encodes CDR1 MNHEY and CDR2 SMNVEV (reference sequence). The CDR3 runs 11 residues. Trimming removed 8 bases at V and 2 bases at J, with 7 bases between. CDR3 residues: CASGRAYEQYF. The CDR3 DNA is TGTGCCAGCGGCAGGGCCTACGAGCAGTACTTC.

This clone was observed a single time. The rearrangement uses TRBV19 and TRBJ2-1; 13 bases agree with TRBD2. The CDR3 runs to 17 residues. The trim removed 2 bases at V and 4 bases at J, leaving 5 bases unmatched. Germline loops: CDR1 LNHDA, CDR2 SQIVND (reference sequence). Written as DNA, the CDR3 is TGTGCCAGTAGTATAACTAGCGGGGGGGCCTCTTACAATGAGCAGTTCTTC. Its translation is CASSITSGGASYNEQFF. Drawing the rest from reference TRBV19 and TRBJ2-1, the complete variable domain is DGGITQSPKYLFRKEGQNVTLSCEQNLNHDAMYWYRQDPGQGLRLIYYSQIVNDFQKGDIAEGYSVSREKKESFPLTVTSAQKNPTAFYLCASSITSGGASYNEQFFGPGTRLTVL.

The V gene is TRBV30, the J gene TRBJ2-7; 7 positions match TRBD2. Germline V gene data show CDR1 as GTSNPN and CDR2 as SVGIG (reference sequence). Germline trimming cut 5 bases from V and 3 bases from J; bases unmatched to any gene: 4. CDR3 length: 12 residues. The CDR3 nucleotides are TGTGCCTGGGAAGGGGAGGGCTACGAGCAGTACTTC. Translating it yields CAWEGEGYEQYF.

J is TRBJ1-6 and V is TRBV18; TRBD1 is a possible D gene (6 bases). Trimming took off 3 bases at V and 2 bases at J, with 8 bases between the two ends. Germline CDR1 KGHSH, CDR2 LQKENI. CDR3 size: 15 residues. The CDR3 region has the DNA TGTGCCAGCTCACCTCAGGGGCCCTATAATTCACCCCTCCACTTT. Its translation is CASSPQGPYNSPLHF.

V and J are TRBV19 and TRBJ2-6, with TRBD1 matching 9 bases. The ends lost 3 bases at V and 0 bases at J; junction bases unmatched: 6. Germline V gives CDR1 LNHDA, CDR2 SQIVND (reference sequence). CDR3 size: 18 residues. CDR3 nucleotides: TGTGCCAGTAGTATCCGGGACAGGGTCCCCTCTGGGGCCAACGTCCTGACTTTC. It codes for CASSIRDRVPSGANVLTF.

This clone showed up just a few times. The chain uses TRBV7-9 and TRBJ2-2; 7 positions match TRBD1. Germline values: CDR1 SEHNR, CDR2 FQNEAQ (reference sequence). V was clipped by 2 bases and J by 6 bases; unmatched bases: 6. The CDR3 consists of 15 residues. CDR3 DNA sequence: TGTGCCAGCAGCTTACAGGGGGTCATAGCCGGGGAGCTGTTTTTT. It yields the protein CASSLQGVIAGELFF.

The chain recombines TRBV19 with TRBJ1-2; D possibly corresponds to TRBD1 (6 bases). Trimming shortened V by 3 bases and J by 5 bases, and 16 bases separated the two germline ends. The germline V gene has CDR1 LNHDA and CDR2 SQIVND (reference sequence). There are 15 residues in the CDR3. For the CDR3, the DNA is TGTGCCAGTAGTATCTCGCTGGGGGCTGGGTATGGCTACACCTTC. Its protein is CASSISLGAGYGYTF.

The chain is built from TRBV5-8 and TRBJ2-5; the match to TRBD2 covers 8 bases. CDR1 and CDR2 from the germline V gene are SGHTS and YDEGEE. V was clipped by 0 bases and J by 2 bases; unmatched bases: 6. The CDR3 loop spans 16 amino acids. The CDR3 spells CASSLGLAYDQETQYF. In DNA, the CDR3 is TGTGCCAGCAGCTTGGGACTAGCGTATGATCAAGAGACCCAGTACTTC.

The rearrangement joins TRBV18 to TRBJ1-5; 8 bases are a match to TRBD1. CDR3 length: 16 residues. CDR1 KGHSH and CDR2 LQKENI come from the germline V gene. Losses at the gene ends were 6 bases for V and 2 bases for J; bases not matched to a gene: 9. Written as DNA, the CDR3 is TGTGCCAGCTCCCTTCAGGGGGCGGGGGGCAATCAGCCCCAGCATTTT. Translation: CASSLQGAGGNQPQHF. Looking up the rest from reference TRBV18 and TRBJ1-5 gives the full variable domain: NAGVMQNPRHLVRRRGQEARLRCSPMKGHSHVYWYRQLPEEGLKFMVYLQKENIIDESGMPKERFSAEFPKEGPSILRIQQVVRGDSAAYFCASSLQGAGGNQPQHFGDGTRLSIL.

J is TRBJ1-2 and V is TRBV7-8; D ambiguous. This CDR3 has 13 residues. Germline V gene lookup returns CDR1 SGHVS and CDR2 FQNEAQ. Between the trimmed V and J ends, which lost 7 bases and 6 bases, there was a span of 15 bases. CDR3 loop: CASTALSSDGYTF. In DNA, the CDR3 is TGTGCCAGCACCGCCCTAAGCAGCGATGGCTACACCTTC. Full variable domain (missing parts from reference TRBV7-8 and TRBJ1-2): GAGVSQSPRYKVAKRGQDVALRCDPISGHVSLFWYQQALGQGPEFLTYFQNEAQLDKSGLPSDRFFAERPEGSVSTLKIQRTQQEDSAVYLCASTALSSDGYTFGSGTRLTVV.